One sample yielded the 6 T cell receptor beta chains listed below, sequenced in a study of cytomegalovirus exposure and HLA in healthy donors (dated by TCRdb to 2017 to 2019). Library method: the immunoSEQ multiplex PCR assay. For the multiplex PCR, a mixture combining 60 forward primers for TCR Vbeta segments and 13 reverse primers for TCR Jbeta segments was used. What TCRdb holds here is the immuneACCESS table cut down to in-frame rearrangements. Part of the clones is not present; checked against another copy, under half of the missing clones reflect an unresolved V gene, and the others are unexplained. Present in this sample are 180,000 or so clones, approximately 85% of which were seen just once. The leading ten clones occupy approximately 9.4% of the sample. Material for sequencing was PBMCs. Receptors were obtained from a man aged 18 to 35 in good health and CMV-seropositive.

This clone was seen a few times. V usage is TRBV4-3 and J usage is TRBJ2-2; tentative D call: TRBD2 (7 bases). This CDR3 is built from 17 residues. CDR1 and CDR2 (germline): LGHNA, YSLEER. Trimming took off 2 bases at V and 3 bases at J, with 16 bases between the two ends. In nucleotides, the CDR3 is TGCGCCAGCAGCCAACAGCTGGCGGGGGCGGACACCGGGGAGCTGTTTTTT. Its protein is CASSQQLAGADTGELFF.

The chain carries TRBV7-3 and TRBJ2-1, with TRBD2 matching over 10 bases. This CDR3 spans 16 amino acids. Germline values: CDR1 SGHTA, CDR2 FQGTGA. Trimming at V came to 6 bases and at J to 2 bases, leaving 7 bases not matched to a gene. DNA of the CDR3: TGTGCCAGCAGTCGGAGCGGGGGGGCCCCCTACAATGAGCAGTTCTTC. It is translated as CASSRSGGAPYNEQFF.

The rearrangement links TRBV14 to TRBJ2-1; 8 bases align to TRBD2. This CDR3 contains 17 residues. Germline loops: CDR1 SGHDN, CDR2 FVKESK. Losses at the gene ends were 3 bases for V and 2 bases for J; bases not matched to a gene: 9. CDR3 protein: CASSHLKGLGPYNEQFF. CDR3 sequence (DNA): TGTGCCAGCAGCCACTTAAAGGGACTAGGTCCCTACAATGAGCAGTTCTTC.

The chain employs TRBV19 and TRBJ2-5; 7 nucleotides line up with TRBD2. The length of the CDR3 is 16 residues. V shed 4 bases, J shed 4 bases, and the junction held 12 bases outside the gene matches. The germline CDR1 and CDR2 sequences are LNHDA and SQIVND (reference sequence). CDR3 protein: CASSTPLRSGGETQYF. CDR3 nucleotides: TGTGCCAGTAGTACCCCCTTAAGGTCGGGGGGAGAGACCCAGTACTTC.

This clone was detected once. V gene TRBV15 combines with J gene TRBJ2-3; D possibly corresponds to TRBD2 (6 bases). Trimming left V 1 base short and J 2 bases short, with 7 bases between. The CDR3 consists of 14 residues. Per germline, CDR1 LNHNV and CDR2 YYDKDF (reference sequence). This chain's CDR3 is CATSRGGDTDTQYF. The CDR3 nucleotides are TGTGCCACCAGCAGAGGGGGGGACACAGATACGCAGTATTTT. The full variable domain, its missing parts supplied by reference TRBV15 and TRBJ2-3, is DAMVIQNPRYQVTQFGKPVTLSCSQTLNHNVMYWYQQKSSQAPKLLFHYYDKDFNNEADTPDNFQSRRPNTSFCFLDIRSPGLGDTAMYLCATSRGGDTDTQYFGPGTRLTVL.

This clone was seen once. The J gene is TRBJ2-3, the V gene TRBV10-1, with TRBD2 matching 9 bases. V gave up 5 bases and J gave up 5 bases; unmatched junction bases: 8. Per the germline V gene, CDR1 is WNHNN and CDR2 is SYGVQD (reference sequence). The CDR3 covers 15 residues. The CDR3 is CASSPAGGAGDTQYF. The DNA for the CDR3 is TGCGCCAGCAGTCCGGCGGGGGGGGCTGGAGATACGCAGTATTTT.